This T cell receptor beta chain is drawn from a study of blood T cell repertoires in COVID-19. Looking at the study overall: The United States, Italy and Spain supplied acute and convalescent COVID-19 samples. Nucleic acid was either cDNA or gDNA, and it came from T cells, B-cell-depleted T cells, or PBMCs.

Measured with immunoSEQ multiplex PCR; TCRdb has only the in-frame clones, and not every one. The repertoire has around 250,000 clones, around 90% of them found once; the top ten carry 2.8%. Germline CDR1 reads SGHRS; CDR2 reads YFSETQ. V dropped 4 bases and J dropped 0 bases, with 23 bases sitting between them. This CDR3 has 20 residues. It was within 2 weeks before study entry that exposed participants met a COVID-19 case. Sequenced: PBMCs or T cells enriched from blood (not recorded which). The V and J genes are TRBV5-1 and TRBJ2-6, with a weak D call TRBD2 (5 bases). This clonotype was obtained from a man between 40 and 49 years old who had been exposed to COVID-19. CDR3 residues: CASSAGGPAGLSSGANVLTF. CDR3 sequence (DNA): TGCGCCAGCAGCGCTGGAGGTCCTGCAGGTCTTAGCTCTGGGGCCAACGTCCTGACTTTC.